The clone carrying this TCR beta chain was recorded a few times. As yet, its antigen is unknown. The data belong to a study of T-cell memory formation after mild COVID-19. Study summary: TCR clusters mostly belonged to single donors. Findings of the study overall: That cross-reactive memory joined was suggested by some responding clones appearing in pre-infection memory. Clones that contracted from day 15 to 85 had balanced CD4/CD8; later expanders were CD4+ biased. Of the contracting clones, CD4+ ones lay mainly in CM and EM, and CD8+ ones in EMRA.

TCRdb independently ran MiXCR on the 5' RACE reads; one entry per CDR3 protein. The sample contains about 39,000 distinct CDR3 sequences, roughly 6.1% of which appear only once. Germline V gives CDR1 GTSNPN, CDR2 SVGIG (reference sequence). The CDR3 is 12 amino acids. Deletions cut 2 bases from V and 8 bases from J, with 12 bases between. The chain joins TRBV30 to TRBJ1-2; the D is unclear. The receptor comes from an adult who had mild COVID-19 (a few samples of this study predate the infection). Cell type and time point are not known. The source material was PBMCs or a T cell subset sorted from them (not recorded which). CDR3 DNA: TGTGCCTGGAGTTTCGGCCCGGTGGGCTACACCTTC. Encoded protein: CAWSFGPVGYTF.